These 8 T cell receptor beta chains originate from one sample sequenced in a study of shared clonotypes between healthy human individuals. Profiling relied on immunoSEQ multiplex PCR, and the TCRdb table lists in-frame clones only, not all of them. The sample lists about 1 million clones, roughly 80% occurring once. Sequencing input: memory CD4+ T cells sorted from blood. This sample's subset: CD45RA-negative fraction. The receptor source for this set is a man aged 18 to 29 in good health.

Remarks on this clone: The sample has other DNA sequences that encode this CDR3 too. The chain combines TRBV7-2 with TRBJ2-1; 7 positions agree with TRBD2. J lost 4 bases, V lost 1 base, and 1 base had no gene match. Germline CDR1 reads SGHTA; CDR2 reads FQGNSA. The CDR3 totals 14 residues. The CDR3 sequence is CASSLGLAYNEQFF. Here the CDR3 DNA reads TGTGCCAGCAGCTTAGGACTAGCTTACAATGAGCAGTTCTTC.

In its sample, this clone was seen once. The rearrangement joins TRBV6-5 to TRBJ2-7, with D possibly TRBD2 on 6 matching bases. V shed 6 bases and J shed 2 bases, with 17 bases lying between them. The CDR3 totals 15 residues. CDR1 is MNHEY and CDR2 is SVGAGI in the germline V gene. CDR3 sequence: CASRTGSKTTYEQYF. The DNA for the CDR3 is TGTGCCAGCAGGACCGGGAGTAAGACCACCTACGAGCAGTACTTC.

V and J are TRBV30 and TRBJ1-3, with D tentatively TRBD1 (5 bases). The ends were cut back, 8 bases at V and 3 bases at J, with 14 bases in the middle. Per germline, CDR1 GTSNPN and CDR2 SVGIG (reference sequence). This CDR3 spans 13 amino acids. CDR3 amino acids: CAGLGVDGNTIYF. For the CDR3, the DNA is TGTGCCGGGCTAGGGGTGGATGGAAACACCATATATTTT.

The chain is built from TRBV7-3 and TRBJ2-7, with D uncertain. CDR3 size: 15 residues. Trimming cost V 0 bases and J 0 bases, with 9 bases left between them. Germline values: CDR1 SGHTA, CDR2 FQGTGA. The CDR3, as DNA: TGTGCCAGCAGCTTAACCCGACCGTTCTCCTACGAGCAGTACTTC. Translated: CASSLTRPFSYEQYF.

The chain's CDR3 is CASSVGQGISGEKLFF. In nucleotides, the CDR3 is TGTGCCAGCAGCGTTGGACAGGGGATAAGTGGTGAAAAACTGTTTTTT. This rearrangement joins TRBV9 to TRBJ1-4, with TRBD1 matching 9 bases. The germline V gene encodes CDR1 SGDLS and CDR2 YYNGEE. CDR3 size: 16 residues. J was trimmed by 7 bases and V by 2 bases; bases with no gene match: 9.

This clone has at least ten counts. This same CDR3 is encoded by further DNA sequences in the sample. This rearrangement joins TRBV6-5 to TRBJ1-2; 9 positions match TRBD1. The V gene end was trimmed by 6 bases and the J gene end by 7 bases; junction bases not matched to a gene: 9. The CDR3 is made up of 14 amino acids. The germline V gene encodes CDR1 MNHEY and CDR2 SVGAGI. DNA of the CDR3: TGTGCCAGCAGCCCTGGGACAGGGCGAGGTGGCTACACCTTC. Its protein product is CASSPGTGRGGYTF.

This clone was seen more than once but under ten times. This chain uses TRBV19 with TRBJ2-7; D remains ambiguous. Germline V lookup: CDR1 LNHDA, CDR2 SQIVND (reference sequence). V was pared by 3 bases and J by 6 bases, with 15 bases between. The CDR3 runs to 14 residues. The CDR3 sequence is CASSIGVFEGEQYF. The CDR3 DNA reads TGTGCCAGTAGTATTGGGGTTTTTGAAGGCGAGCAGTACTTC. The full variable domain, rest sourced from reference TRBV19 and TRBJ2-7, is DGGITQSPKYLFRKEGQNVTLSCEQNLNHDAMYWYRQDPGQGLRLIYYSQIVNDFQKGDIAEGYSVSREKKESFPLTVTSAQKNPTAFYLCASSIGVFEGEQYFGPGTRLTVT.

Points on this clone: This same CDR3 is encoded by further DNA sequences in the sample. The genes are TRBV5-1 and TRBJ1-1, with 10 bases matching TRBD1. Per the germline V gene, CDR1 is SGHRS and CDR2 is YFSETQ. The CDR3 loop spans 14 amino acids. The V segment lost 0 bases and the J segment 4 bases; nucleotides outside the gene matches: 0. The CDR3 nucleotides are TGCGCCAGCAGCTTGGGACAGGGGGCCACTGAAGCTTTCTTT. Translating it yields CASSLGQGATEAFF.